Below, one T cell receptor (beta chain) is given with its context. Antigen specificity is unknown. Given the absence of the conserved phenylalanine or tryptophan at the CDR3 end, a read error is likely. The source of the sample is a study of tumor-infiltrating lymphocytes in primary liver carcinoma. Study details: Per sample, productive TCRbeta reads numbered roughly 3.5 to 7.5 million, similar across tissue types. Study-level findings and limits: Just about 7-25% of leading clones were found in every one of five regions.

Scientists recovered RNA and DNA together from around 20-30 mg of unsorted bulk tissue. Tumor samples each held over 90% viable tumor cells. The CDR3 covers 16 residues. The V gene end was trimmed by 6 bases and the J gene end by 1 base; junction bases not matched to a gene: 10. Germline loops: CDR1 SGHNT, CDR2 YYREEE (reference sequence). A primer in the constant region served to generate TCR beta cDNA from approximately 500 ng of total RNA. The TCR beta library was amplified through three nested multiplex PCR rounds in a modified ARM-PCR procedure. TRBV1-TRBV30 forward and Cbeta reverse primers drove the first two roughly 10-cycle rounds. TCRdb used MiXCR to reprocess the multiplex PCR reads, holding one entry per CDR3 protein. The table has about 200,000 distinct CDR3 sequences, approximately 80% seen once.

The TCR was taken from a man aged 40-55 years with primary liver carcinoma and hepatitis B virus infection. Sequenced material: tumor tissue from primary liver carcinoma. This chain joins TRBV5-4 and TRBJ2-1; 7 bases are a match to TRBD1. Written as DNA, the CDR3 is TGTGCCAGCATCCAAGAGAAGGGGGCTTCCTACAATGAGCAGTTCTCC. This translates into CASIQEKGASYNEQFS.